The text below deals with one T cell receptor (beta chain). What it binds is unknown. Sequencing was performed with immunoSEQ multiplex PCR; in TCRdb, only in-frame clones are kept and a portion is missing. The sample contains about 22,000 clones, roughly 90% of which appear only once. The CDR3 is 12 residues long. The J segment lost 14 bases and the V segment lost 6 bases, leaving 8 bases of the junction unmatched. The V gene's germline CDR1 is MDHEN and CDR2 SYDVKM. The data were obtained in a study of T cells after posttransplantation cyclophosphamide. Findings and limits, study-wide: Recipient CMV seropositivity and CMV reactivation strongly tracked TRB clonality. Skin or GI-infiltrating T cells shared few TRB sequences with blood. Donor-recipient repertoire similarity was low at 1-2 months, rising over year one.

Methotrexate plus calcineurin inhibitor accompanied controls' myeloablative marrow transplants; sampling was 1 year later. This material consisted of PBMCs, taken after an allogeneic stem cell transplant with a calcineurin inhibitor and methotrexate. This sequence was found in a female patient between 50 and 59 years old who received an allogeneic stem cell transplant from an unrelated donor, was CMV-positive, and had chronic GVHD only. Some T cells may be supplied by the graft donor. The chain has TRBV28 and TRBJ2-1; 9 bases match TRBD2. The CDR3 region is CASSPRRTSEFF. Here the CDR3 DNA reads TGTGCCAGCAGCCCCCGGAGGACTAGCGAGTTCTTC. The variable domain in full, with the rest retrieved from reference TRBV28 and TRBJ2-1, is DVKVTQSSRYLVKRTGEKVFLECVQDMDHENMFWYRQDPGLGLRLIYFSYDVKMKEKGDIPEGYSVSREKKERFSLILESASTNQTSMYLCASSPRRTSEFFGPGTRLTVL.